What follows is one T cell receptor beta chain and its context. The identical CDR3 is also encoded by other nucleotide sequences in the sample. CDR1 is ENHRY and CDR2 is SYGVKD in the germline V gene. V was cut by 5 bases and J by 1 base, with 8 bases left in between. The CDR3 runs 13 residues. The data were obtained in a study of shared clonotypes between healthy human individuals. Replicate PCRs from sorted subsets contained roughly 220 ng DNA, which is some 30,000 T cell genomes. Per the study methods: Junction-only immunoSEQ sequences carried no quality scores, so filtering differed. This table comes from immunoSEQ multiplex PCR, and its TCRdb copy is limited to in-frame clones, with some not included. The D gene and trimming were derived from the DNA, and the V and J assignments and clone size from that table. Found here are just over 2,000,000 clones, 85% to 95% of them singletons; the top ten hold roughly 0.13%.

The sequence derives from a man aged 18 to 29 in good health. Specimen: naive CD4+ T cells sorted from blood. Subset: CD45RA+ positively selected. The chain links TRBV10-3 to TRBJ1-1; D is possibly TRBD1 (6 bases). The CDR3 is CAISLQGNTEAFF. In nucleotides, the CDR3 is TGTGCCATCAGTCTACAGGGGAACACTGAAGCTTTCTTT.